This record concerns one TCR beta chain sequence. Its cognate antigen has yet to be identified. No much larger clone exists at a distance of one base, and base qualities are not known. Patients with autoimmune disease history or receiving systemic immunosuppression were excluded from the trial. Peripheral blood for TCR sequencing was drawn from every dose cohort at baseline, at cycle 4 day 1 and at cycle 7 day 1. The samples were drawn from a first-in-human, open-label, multicenter phase I dose-escalation trial of ivuxolimab. Adults with locally advanced or metastatic head and neck squamous cell, hepatocellular, melanoma or renal cell carcinoma were enrolled in the trial. Before TCR sequencing, CD4+ T cells and CD8+ T cells were sorted from peripheral blood as separate populations. The germline V gene (reference sequence) supplies CDR1 MNHEY and CDR2 SMNVEV. Its CDR3 holds 16 amino acids, cysteine through phenylalanine. Only the CDR3 DNA stays, 48 bases, in frame from base 1. V lost 5 bases and J lost 7 bases; the stretch between them is 21 bases long.

For sequencing of the TCRbeta CDR3 region, genomic DNA was extracted from the sorted cells. TCRbeta CDR3 regions were sequenced using the immunoSEQ Assay. This immuneACCESS table, as held by TCRdb, lists in-frame sequences with V and J called but not all clones. Of the missing ones, under half trace to an unresolved V gene in checked studies; the others have no known cause. Present in this sample are around 54,000 clones, roughly 94% of which were seen just once. Clones ranked in the top ten supply 9% to 15% of the sample. This sample stems from a study of OX40 agonist ivuxolimab in advanced cancers. In terms of the full investigation: Ivuxolimab, which targeted the costimulatory receptor OX40 (CD134), was an agonistic, fully human IgG2 monoclonal antibody. Intravenous ivuxolimab was administered to patients every 2 weeks at six dose levels: 0.01, 0.1, 0.3, 1.5, 3 and 10 mg/kg. Of the roughly 51 patients in dose escalation, around 20 had hepatocellular carcinoma, about 15 had melanoma, 9 had renal cell carcinoma and 9 had head and neck cancer. In the dose-escalation cohort, 82.7% of patients were male, and the mean age was roughly 60 years with a range of roughly 20 to 79. Patients were allowed to have had prior anti-PD-1, anti-PD-L1 or anti-CTLA-4 therapy, and around two fifths of the dose-escalation patients had been treated with checkpoint inhibitors. Partial responses were achieved by three dose-escalation patients, of whom one had hepatocellular carcinoma and two had cutaneous melanoma. Peripheral TCRbeta sequencing aimed to test whether ivuxolimab altered TCR sequence diversity and caused clonal T-cell expansion. The monotherapy dose-escalation portion (N = 52 patients) of the phase I ivuxolimab trial is reported in the paper.

General findings and caveats noted by the study authors: After ivuxolimab, more expanded clones were found on average in CD8+ T cells than in CD4+ T cells. The antigen specificity of the clonally expanded peripheral T cells was not determined. In partial responders in the 0.1-3.0 mg/kg groups, normalized peripheral clonal expansion was found to be among the lowest, especially among CD8+ T cells. Clonal expansion of both CD4+ and CD8+ blood T cells was observed from baseline to week 6 at doses 0.1 to 3.0 mg/kg. Low levels of normalized T-cell clonal expansion were also seen in some patients who did not respond.

The sequence came from an adult with an advanced solid tumor such as melanoma, head and neck, liver or kidney cancer. The source was CD4+ or CD8+ T cells sorted from blood, collected in a trial of the OX40 agonist ivuxolimab. The receptor chain draws on TRBV27 and TRBJ2-1; TRBD2 is a possible D gene, resting on 6 matching bases. The CDR3 has the sequence CASSRPRDSGWNEQFF. The DNA is as follows: TGTGCCAGCAGTCGTCCCCGGGACTCAGGGTGGAATGAGCAGTTCTTC.